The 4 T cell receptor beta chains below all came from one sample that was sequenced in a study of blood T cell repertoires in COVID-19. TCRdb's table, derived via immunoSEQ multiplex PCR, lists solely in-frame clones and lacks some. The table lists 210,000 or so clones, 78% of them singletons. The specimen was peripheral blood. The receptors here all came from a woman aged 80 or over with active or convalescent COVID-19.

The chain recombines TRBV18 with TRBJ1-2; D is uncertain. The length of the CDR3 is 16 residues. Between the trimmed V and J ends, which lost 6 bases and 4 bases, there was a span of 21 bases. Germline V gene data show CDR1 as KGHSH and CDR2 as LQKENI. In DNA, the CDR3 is TGTGCCAGCTCCCCAATAGGTGACGACAACCCCTATGGCTACACCTTC. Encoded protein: CASSPIGDDNPYGYTF.

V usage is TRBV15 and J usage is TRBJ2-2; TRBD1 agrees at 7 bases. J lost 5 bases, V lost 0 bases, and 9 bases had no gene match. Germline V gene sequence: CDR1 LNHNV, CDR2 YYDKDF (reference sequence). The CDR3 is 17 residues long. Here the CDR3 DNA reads TGTGCCACCAGCAGAGATCTGGGGAAGGGGGCGACCGGGGAGCTGTTTTTT. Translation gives CATSRDLGKGATGELFF. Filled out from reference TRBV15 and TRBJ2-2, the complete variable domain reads DAMVIQNPRYQVTQFGKPVTLSCSQTLNHNVMYWYQQKSSQAPKLLFHYYDKDFNNEADTPDNFQSRRPNTSFCFLDIRSPGLGDTAMYLCATSRDLGKGATGELFFGEGSRLTVL.

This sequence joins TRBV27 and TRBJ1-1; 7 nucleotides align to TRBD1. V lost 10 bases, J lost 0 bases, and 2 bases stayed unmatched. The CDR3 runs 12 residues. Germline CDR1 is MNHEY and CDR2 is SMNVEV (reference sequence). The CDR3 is CATGTVNTEAFF. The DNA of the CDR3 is TGTGCCACCGGGACAGTGAACACTGAAGCTTTCTTT.

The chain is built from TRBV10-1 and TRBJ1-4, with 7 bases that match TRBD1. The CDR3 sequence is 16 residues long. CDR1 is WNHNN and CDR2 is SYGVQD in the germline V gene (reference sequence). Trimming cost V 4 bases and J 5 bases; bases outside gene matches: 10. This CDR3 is CASSVDGGTENEKLFF. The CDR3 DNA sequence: TGCGCCAGCAGTGTTGATGGGGGGACAGAGAATGAAAAACTGTTTTTT.